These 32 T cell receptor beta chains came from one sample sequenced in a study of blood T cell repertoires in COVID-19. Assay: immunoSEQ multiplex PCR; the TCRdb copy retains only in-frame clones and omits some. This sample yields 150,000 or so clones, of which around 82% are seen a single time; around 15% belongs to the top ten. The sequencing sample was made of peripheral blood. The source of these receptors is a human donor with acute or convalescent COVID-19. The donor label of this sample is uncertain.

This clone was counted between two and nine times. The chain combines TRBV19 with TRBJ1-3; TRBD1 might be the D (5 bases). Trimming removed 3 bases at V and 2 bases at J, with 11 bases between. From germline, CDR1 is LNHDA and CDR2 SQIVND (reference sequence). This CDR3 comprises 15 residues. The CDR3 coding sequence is TGTGCCAGTAGTATCAGAAGGGGAACTGGAAACACCATATATTTT. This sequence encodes CASSIRRGTGNTIYF.

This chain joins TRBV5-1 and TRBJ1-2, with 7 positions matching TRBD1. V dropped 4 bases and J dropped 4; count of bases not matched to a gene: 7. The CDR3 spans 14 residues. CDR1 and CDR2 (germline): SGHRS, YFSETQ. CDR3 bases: TGCGCCAGCAGCCTCTCGACAGGGCCCTATGGCTACACCTTC. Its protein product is CASSLSTGPYGYTF.

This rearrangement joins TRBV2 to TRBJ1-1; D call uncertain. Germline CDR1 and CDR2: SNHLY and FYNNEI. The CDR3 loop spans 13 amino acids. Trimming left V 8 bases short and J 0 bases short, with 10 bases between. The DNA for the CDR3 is TGTGCCAGCCGAACCACATTGAACACTGAAGCTTTCTTT. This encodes CASRTTLNTEAFF.

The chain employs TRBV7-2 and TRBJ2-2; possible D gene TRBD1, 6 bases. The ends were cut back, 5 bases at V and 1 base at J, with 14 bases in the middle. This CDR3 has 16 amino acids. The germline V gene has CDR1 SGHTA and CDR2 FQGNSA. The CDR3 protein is CASSTYQTGNTGELFF. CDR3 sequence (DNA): TGTGCCAGCAGCACTTACCAGACAGGGAACACCGGGGAGCTGTTTTTT.

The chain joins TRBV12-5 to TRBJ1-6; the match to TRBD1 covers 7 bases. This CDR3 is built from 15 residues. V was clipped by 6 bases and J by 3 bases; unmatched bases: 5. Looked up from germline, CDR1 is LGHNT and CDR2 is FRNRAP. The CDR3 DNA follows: TGTGCTAGTGGCCCTACAGGGGTCTATAATTCACCCCTCCACTTT. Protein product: CASGPTGVYNSPLHF.

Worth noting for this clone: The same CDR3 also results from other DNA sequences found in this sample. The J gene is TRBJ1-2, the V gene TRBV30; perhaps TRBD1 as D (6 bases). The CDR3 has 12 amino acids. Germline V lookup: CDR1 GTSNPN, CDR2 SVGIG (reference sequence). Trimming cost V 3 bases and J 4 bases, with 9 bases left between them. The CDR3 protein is CAWSVTGYGYTF. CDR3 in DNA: TGTGCCTGGAGCGTGACAGGCTATGGCTACACCTTC.

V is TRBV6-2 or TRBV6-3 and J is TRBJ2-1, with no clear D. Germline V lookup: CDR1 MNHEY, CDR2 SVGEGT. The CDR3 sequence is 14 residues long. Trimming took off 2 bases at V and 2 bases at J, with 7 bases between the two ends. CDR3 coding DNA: TGTGCCAGCAGTTACAGCCCGACCTACAATGAGCAGTTCTTC. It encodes CASSYSPTYNEQFF.

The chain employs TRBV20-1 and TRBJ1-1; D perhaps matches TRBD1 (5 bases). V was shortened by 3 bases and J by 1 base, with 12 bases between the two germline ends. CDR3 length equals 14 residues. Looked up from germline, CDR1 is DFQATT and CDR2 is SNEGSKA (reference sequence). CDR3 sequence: CSASRNRRNTEAFF. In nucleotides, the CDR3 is TGCAGTGCTAGTCGGAACAGGAGGAACACTGAAGCTTTCTTT.

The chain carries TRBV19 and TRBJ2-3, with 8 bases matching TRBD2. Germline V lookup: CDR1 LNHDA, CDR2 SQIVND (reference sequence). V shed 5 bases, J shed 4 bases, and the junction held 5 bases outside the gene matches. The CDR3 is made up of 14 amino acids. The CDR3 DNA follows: TGTGCCAGTAGTCCGCGACTAGCGTCAGATACGCAGTATTTT. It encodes CASSPRLASDTQYF. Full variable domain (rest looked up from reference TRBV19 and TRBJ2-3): DGGITQSPKYLFRKEGQNVTLSCEQNLNHDAMYWYRQDPGQGLRLIYYSQIVNDFQKGDIAEGYSVSREKKESFPLTVTSAQKNPTAFYLCASSPRLASDTQYFGPGTRLTVL.

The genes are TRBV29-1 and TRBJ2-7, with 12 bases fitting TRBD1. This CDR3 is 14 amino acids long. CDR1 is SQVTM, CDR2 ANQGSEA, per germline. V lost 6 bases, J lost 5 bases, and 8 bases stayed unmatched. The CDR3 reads CSVLPGQGANEQYF. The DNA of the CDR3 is TGCAGCGTGCTCCCGGGACAGGGGGCAAACGAGCAGTACTTC.

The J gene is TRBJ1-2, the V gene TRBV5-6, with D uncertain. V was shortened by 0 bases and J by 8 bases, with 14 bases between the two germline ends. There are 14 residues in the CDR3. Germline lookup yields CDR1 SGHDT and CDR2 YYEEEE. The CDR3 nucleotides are TGTGCCAGCAGCTTGGGGAGGCAAGTATACGGCTACACCTTC. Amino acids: CASSLGRQVYGYTF.

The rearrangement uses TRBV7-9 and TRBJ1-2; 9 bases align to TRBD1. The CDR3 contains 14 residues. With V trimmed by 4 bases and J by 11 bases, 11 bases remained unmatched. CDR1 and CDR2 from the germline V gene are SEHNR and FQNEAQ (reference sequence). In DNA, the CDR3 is TGTGCCAGCAGCTGGGACTCGGACAGGGGAGGATACACCTTC. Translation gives CASSWDSDRGGYTF.

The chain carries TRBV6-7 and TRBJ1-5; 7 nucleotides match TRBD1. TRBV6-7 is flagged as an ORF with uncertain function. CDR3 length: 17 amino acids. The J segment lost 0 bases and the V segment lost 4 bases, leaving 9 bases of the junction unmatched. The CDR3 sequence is CASSWKGQTLSNQPQHF. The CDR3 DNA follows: TGTGCCAGCAGTTGGAAGGGACAGACTCTTAGCAATCAGCCCCAGCATTTT.

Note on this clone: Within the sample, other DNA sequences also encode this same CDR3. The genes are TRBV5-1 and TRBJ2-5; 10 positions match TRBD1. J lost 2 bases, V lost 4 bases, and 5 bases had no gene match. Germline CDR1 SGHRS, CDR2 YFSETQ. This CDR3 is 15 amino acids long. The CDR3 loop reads CASSPDRGLQETQYF. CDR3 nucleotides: TGCGCCAGCAGCCCCGACAGGGGGCTACAAGAGACCCAGTACTTC.

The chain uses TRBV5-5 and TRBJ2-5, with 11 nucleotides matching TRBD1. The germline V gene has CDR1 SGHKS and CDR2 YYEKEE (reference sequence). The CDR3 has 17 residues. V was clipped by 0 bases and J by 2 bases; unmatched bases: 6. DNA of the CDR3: TGTGCCAGCAGCTTGGGAGGACAGGGGGCGAGACAAGAGACCCAGTACTTC. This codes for CASSLGGQGARQETQYF.

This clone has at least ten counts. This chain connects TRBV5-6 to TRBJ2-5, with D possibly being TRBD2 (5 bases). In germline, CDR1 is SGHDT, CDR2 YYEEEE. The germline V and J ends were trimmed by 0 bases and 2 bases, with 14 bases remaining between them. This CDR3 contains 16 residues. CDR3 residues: CASSLVLASPQETQYF. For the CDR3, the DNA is TGTGCCAGCAGCTTGGTATTAGCGAGTCCACAAGAGACCCAGTACTTC.

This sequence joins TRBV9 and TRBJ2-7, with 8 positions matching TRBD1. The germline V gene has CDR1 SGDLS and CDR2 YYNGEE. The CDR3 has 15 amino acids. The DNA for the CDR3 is TGTGCCAGCAGCGTAGCTCGATATGTCAGGGGGCCCCATGGCGTC. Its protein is CASSVARYVRGPHGV.

The chain's CDR3 is CASTLWGGGEAFF. The CDR3 nucleotides are TGTGCCAGCACCCTGTGGGGGGGTGGTGAAGCTTTCTTT. The J gene is TRBJ1-1, the V gene TRBV11-2, with D perhaps TRBD1 (5 bases). Germline V CDR1 and CDR2: SGHAT, FQNNGV. The CDR3 runs to 13 residues. V lost 7 bases and J 7 bases, leaving 16 bases between the germline ends.

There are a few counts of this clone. The CDR3 sequence: CAISWGQGMYEQYF. For the CDR3, the DNA is TGTGCCATCAGTTGGGGACAGGGAATGTACGAGCAGTACTTC. The chain recombines TRBV10-3 with TRBJ2-7; 9 bases line up with TRBD1. CDR3 length: 14 residues. Germline V gene lookup returns CDR1 ENHRY and CDR2 SYGVKD. V gave up 5 bases and J gave up 4 bases; unmatched junction bases: 6.

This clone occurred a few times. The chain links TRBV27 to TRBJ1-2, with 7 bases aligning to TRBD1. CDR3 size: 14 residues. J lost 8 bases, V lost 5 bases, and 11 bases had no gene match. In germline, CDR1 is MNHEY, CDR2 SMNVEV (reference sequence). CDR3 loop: CASSPATGARGYTF. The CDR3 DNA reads TGTGCCAGCAGTCCAGCTACAGGGGCTCGGGGCTACACCTTC.

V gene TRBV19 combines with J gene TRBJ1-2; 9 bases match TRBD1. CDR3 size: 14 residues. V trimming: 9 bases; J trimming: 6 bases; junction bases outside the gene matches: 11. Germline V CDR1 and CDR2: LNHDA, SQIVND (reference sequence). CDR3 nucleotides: TGTGCCAGCACCTATACGGGACAGGGACATGGCTACACCTTC. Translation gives CASTYTGQGHGYTF.

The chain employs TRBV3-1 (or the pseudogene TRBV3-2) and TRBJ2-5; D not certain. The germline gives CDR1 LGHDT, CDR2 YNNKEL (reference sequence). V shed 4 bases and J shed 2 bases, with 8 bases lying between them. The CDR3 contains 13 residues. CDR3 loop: CASSRAAQETQYF. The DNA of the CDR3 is TGTGCCAGCAGCCGGGCAGCACAAGAGACCCAGTACTTC.

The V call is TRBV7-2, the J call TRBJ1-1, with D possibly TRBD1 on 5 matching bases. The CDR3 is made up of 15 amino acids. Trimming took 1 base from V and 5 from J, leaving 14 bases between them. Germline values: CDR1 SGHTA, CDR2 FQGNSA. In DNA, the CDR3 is TGTGCCAGCAGCTTAGTCGGGGGTACGGGAACTGAAGCTTTCTTT. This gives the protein CASSLVGGTGTEAFF.

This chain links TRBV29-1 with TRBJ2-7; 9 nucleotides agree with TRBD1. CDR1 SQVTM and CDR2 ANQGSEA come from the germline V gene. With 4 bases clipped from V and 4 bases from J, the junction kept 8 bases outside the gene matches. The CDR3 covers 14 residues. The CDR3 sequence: CSVASRGQGYEQYF. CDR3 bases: TGCAGCGTTGCATCGAGGGGACAGGGTTACGAGCAGTACTTC.

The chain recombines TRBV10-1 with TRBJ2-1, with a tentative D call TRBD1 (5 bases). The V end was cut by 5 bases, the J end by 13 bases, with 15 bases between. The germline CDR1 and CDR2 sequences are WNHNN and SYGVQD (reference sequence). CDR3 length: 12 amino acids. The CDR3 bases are TGCGCCAGCAGTAACGACCAGGGAAGACAGTTCTTC. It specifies CASSNDQGRQFF.

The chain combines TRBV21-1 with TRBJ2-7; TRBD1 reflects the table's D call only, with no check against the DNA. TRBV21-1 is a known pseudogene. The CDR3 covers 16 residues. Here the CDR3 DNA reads TGTGCCAGCAGCAAAAGGTCTAAGGACAGGGCCGGCGAGCAGTACTTC. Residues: CASSKRSKDRAGEQYF.

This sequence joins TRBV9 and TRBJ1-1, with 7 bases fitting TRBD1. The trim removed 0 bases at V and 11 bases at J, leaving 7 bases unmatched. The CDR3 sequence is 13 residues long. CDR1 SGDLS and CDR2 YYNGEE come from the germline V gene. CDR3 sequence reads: CASSVVEQGSAFF. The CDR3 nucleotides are TGTGCCAGCAGCGTAGTCGAACAGGGGTCGGCTTTCTTT.

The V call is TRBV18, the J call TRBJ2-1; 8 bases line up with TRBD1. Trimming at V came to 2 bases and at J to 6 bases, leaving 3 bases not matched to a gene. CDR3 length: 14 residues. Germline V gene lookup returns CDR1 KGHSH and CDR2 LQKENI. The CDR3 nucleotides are TGTGCCAGCTCACCAGGGACAGGCGTCAATGAGCAGTTCTTC. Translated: CASSPGTGVNEQFF.

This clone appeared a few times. The CDR3 here is CASSFWTGVRYGYTF. CDR3 nucleotide sequence: TGTGCCAGCAGCTTCTGGACAGGGGTTCGCTATGGCTACACCTTC. The rearrangement uses TRBV5-6 and TRBJ1-2, with 9 bases lining up with TRBD1. Germline CDR1 SGHDT, CDR2 YYEEEE. Trimming at V came to 2 bases and at J to 4 bases, leaving 6 bases not matched to a gene. The CDR3 is 15 amino acids.

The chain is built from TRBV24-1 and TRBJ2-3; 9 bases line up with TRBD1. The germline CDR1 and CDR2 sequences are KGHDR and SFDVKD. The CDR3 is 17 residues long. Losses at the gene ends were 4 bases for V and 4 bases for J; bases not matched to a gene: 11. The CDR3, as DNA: TGTGCCACCAGTGACCGTCAGACAGGGGGAAGTGCAGATACGCAGTATTTT. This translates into CATSDRQTGGSADTQYF.

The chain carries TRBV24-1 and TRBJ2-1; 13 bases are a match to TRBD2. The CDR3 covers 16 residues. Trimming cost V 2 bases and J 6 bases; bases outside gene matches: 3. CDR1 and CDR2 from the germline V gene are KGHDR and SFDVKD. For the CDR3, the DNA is TGTGCCACCAGTGATTCACTAGCGGGGGGGCCCAATGAGCAGTTCTTC. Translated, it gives CATSDSLAGGPNEQFF.

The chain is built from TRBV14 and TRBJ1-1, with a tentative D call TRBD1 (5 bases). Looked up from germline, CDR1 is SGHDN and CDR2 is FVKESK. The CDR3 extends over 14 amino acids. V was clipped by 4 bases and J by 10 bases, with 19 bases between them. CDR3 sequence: CASSLRGIPARAFF. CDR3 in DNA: TGTGCCAGCAGCCTTAGGGGTATCCCAGCGAGAGCTTTCTTT.